This T cell receptor beta chain came from a study of technical replicates of blood from a handful of donors. V lost 7 bases and J lost 7; bases outside the gene matches: 7. The V gene's germline CDR1 is MDHEN and CDR2 SYDVKM. CDR3 size: 13 residues. This clone was detected once. Using immunoSEQ multiplex PCR, the repertoire was profiled, and TCRdb retains in-frame clones only, with some absent. The sample lists about 70,000 clones; 95% to 98% were seen once. The receptor was isolated from a human donor in good health. Source material: T cells isolated from PBMCs. The V and J genes are TRBV28 and TRBJ1-5; 7 bases agree with TRBD1. The DNA for the CDR3 is TGTGCCAGCACCTTACAGGGGATGCAGCCCCAGCATTTT. Protein: CASTLQGMQPQHF.